This TCR beta chain was sequenced in a study of blood T cell repertoires in COVID-19 (dated by TCRdb to the early 2020s). About the study as a whole: Samples from collaborators originated in the United States, Italy and Spain and spanned both the acute and convalescent phases of COVID-19. The material from the prospective study consisted of cDNA or gDNA derived from T cells, B-cell-depleted T cells, or PBMCs. Subjects who had been exposed to COVID-19, were actively infected with it, or had recovered from it provided the deeply sampled blood TCRbeta repertoires that made up the dataset. The repertoires were made available in a free public database intended to serve as a resource for research on the immune response to SARS-CoV-2. Samples were obtained from the ongoing ImmuneRACE study (first 160 participants) and from 1,254 subjects provided by 6 global collaborators. Nearly every sample came with metadata listing a de-identified subject ID, COVID-19 status, age in years and sex. HLA class I and class II types, where available, came from metadata supplied by the sample provider rather than from assay-based typing.

At one collaborating source in Seattle, patients were enrolled during active infection and were followed longitudinally through the course of disease. The collaborating institutions used their own protocols to collect whole blood in K2EDTA tubes. Collaborator samples were shipped for TCRbeta analysis as frozen whole blood, isolated PBMCs, or DNA extracted from either sample type. Comment on this clone: Its specific antigen is unknown. Base qualities are not at hand, and no much larger clone is one base apart.

The paper as a whole reports these results and caveats: How much clinical and demographic metadata was included differed by source and by participant, and the metadata was provided uncurated.

TCRbeta CDR3 regions were amplified from genomic DNA by means of the immunoSEQ Assay, a bias-controlled multiplex PCR. Per the original workflow: The number of nucleated cells in each sample was estimated from the amplification of reference gene primers within the assay. To quantify the absolute abundance of each unique TCRbeta CDR3 rearrangement, sequence reads were collapsed and filtered. For each sample, productive Simpson clonality was calculated as the square root of Simpson's diversity index across productive rearrangements. What TCRdb holds here is the immuneACCESS table cut down to in-frame rearrangements. Part of the clones is not present; checked against another copy, under half of the missing clones reflect an unresolved V gene, and the others are unexplained. D and trimming come from the DNA, and the V and J calls and clone size come from that table. The sample table shows a few hundred thousand clones, and 90% are seen once. Under 2.5% of the sample belongs to the ten largest clones.

The CDR3 has 15 amino acids, counting the end cysteine and phenylalanine. CDR3 DNA only is kept here, 45 bases in frame from base 1. The germline V gene (reference sequence) yields MNHEY for CDR1 and SMNVEV for CDR2. V sheds 5 bases and J sheds 5 bases, leaving 18 bases between their ends. Recombination connected TRBV27 to TRBJ2-5; TRBD1 is possibly the D segment (6 matching bases). The material sequenced was peripheral blood. This TCR was sampled from a woman aged 55-69 years with COVID-19, enrolled during active disease. In nucleotides, the sequence is TGTGCCAGCAGTAGAGACAGGCAAGGCGCGGAGACCCAGTACTTC. Translated, it reads CASSRDRQGAETQYF.